The entry below gives a single T cell receptor beta chain sequence along with its context. The antigen is not known. Trimming removed 1 base from V and 0 bases from J, with 3 bases in between. Germline V gene sequence: CDR1 SGHTS, CDR2 YDEGEE. The CDR3 spans 13 residues. These data come from a study of CD4+ T cells in melanoma. Study-wide findings and caveats: Neoantigen-specific CD4+ T cells in melanoma reportedly had diverse differentiation states.

Sequenced by immunoSEQ multiplex PCR; TCRdb stores in-frame clones only, minus some. Here the sample spans roughly 10,000 clones, roughly 60% being singletons. The origin of this receptor is a human donor with melanoma. Sequenced sample: cells from a culture (not recorded whether cultured in vitro). The J gene is TRBJ2-3, the V gene TRBV5-8; D uncertain. The CDR3 nucleotides read TGTGCCAGCAGCTTGCCGAGCACAGATACGCAGTATTTT. This encodes CASSLPSTDTQYF.